This passage covers 11 T cell receptor beta chains from one sample sequenced in a study of shared clonotypes between healthy human individuals. The protocol was immunoSEQ multiplex PCR, while the TCRdb copy is restricted to in-frame clones and leaves out a portion. The data hold about 680,000 clones, with 90% to 95% observed a single time. It was CD45RO-negative cells, positively selected for CCR7, that made up naive CD8 cells, with terminally differentiated effector memory CD45RA+ cells excluded. Sequencing was performed on naive CD8+ T cells sorted from blood. All receptors derive from a man aged 25 to 40 in good health.

The chain joins TRBV5-1 to TRBJ1-1; D is perhaps TRBD1 (5 bases). V lost 3 bases and J lost 1, with 13 bases in between. Germline CDR1 SGHRS, CDR2 YFSETQ. CDR3 length: 15 amino acids. The chain's CDR3 is CASSSRPGANTEAFF. DNA of the CDR3: TGCGCCAGCAGCTCTCGCCCCGGGGCGAACACTGAAGCTTTCTTT.

The chain combines TRBV28 with TRBJ1-5; D is possibly TRBD1 (6 bases). The V end was cut by 4 bases, the J end by 3 bases, with 16 bases between. Germline V gene sequence: CDR1 MDHEN, CDR2 SYDVKM. CDR3 size: 16 residues. CDR3 bases: TGTGCCAGCAGTTCCAACAGGGACGGAGACAATCAGCCCCAGCATTTT. Its translation: CASSSNRDGDNQPQHF.

The V gene is TRBV6-5, the J gene TRBJ2-5; 11 bases align to TRBD2. The CDR3 length is 16 residues. J was trimmed by 1 base and V by 2 bases; bases with no gene match: 3. Germline CDR1 and CDR2: MNHEY and SVGAGI. This CDR3 is CASSYGTSGSQETQYF. CDR3 nucleotide sequence: TGTGCCAGCAGTTACGGGACTAGCGGTTCCCAAGAGACCCAGTACTTC.

V is TRBV6-5 and J is TRBJ1-4; 7 bases fit TRBD1. In germline, CDR1 is MNHEY, CDR2 SVGAGI. The CDR3 spans 15 residues. The V gene end was trimmed by 8 bases and the J gene end by 3 bases; junction bases not matched to a gene: 9. The CDR3 is CASGPRGTANEKLFF. The CDR3 DNA reads TGTGCCAGCGGTCCAAGGGGGACAGCTAATGAAAAACTGTTTTTT.

This clone was seen only once. The chain is built from TRBV5-5 and TRBJ2-6; D gene uncertain. V shed 2 bases and J shed 4 bases, with 10 bases lying between them. Per germline, CDR1 SGHKS and CDR2 YYEKEE (reference sequence). This CDR3 has 15 amino acids. The CDR3 here is CASSLRTSGANVLTF. DNA for the CDR3: TGTGCCAGCAGCTTAAGAACCTCCGGGGCCAACGTCCTGACTTTC.

The chain links TRBV10-2 to TRBJ2-1, with 11 bases matching TRBD2. Germline CDR1 is WSHSY and CDR2 is SAAADI. The CDR3 totals 16 residues. The ends lost 3 bases at V and 4 bases at J; junction bases unmatched: 5. The CDR3 nucleotides are TGCGCCAGCAGTGAAGTAGCGGGAGGGCCTTACAATGAGCAGTTCTTC. Translating gives CASSEVAGGPYNEQFF.

The rearrangement joins TRBV18 to TRBJ2-1; D assignment may be TRBD1 or TRBD2 (5 bases each). Germline V gene lookup returns CDR1 KGHSH and CDR2 LQKENI. V gave up 3 bases and J gave up 7 bases, with 19 bases separating them. This CDR3 has 16 amino acids. The CDR3 DNA is TGTGCCAGCTCACCTCAGGGTTATGGCACGGGGAATGAGCAGTTCTTC. Its translation: CASSPQGYGTGNEQFF. The variable domain in full, completed from reference TRBV18 and TRBJ2-1, reads NAGVMQNPRHLVRRRGQEARLRCSPMKGHSHVYWYRQLPEEGLKFMVYLQKENIIDESGMPKERFSAEFPKEGPSILRIQQVVRGDSAAYFCASSPQGYGTGNEQFFGPGTRLTVL.

The genes are TRBV11-2 and TRBJ2-1, with TRBD2 identical over 13 bases. The CDR3 has 16 residues. CDR1 is SGHAT and CDR2 is FQNNGV in the germline V gene. The V segment lost 4 bases and the J segment 6 bases; nucleotides outside the gene matches: 6. The CDR3 DNA follows: TGTGCCAGCAGCTCATGGACTAGCGGGAGCGGCAATGAGCAGTTCTTC. Protein: CASSSWTSGSGNEQFF.

This clone came up a few times. Distinct nucleotide sequences in the sample also encode this CDR3. The rearrangement uses TRBV25-1 and TRBJ1-1, with D unclear. V was pared by 4 bases and J by 1 base, with 4 bases between. This CDR3 region has 12 residues. Germline CDR1 is MGHDK and CDR2 is SYGVNS. CDR3 region: CASSAGNTEAFF. The CDR3 region has the DNA TGTGCCAGCAGTGCTGGGAACACTGAAGCTTTCTTT.

The V call is TRBV5-5, the J call TRBJ2-7; D is possibly TRBD1 or TRBD2 (6 bases each). This CDR3 is built from 14 residues. V dropped 2 bases and J dropped 3 bases, with 12 bases sitting between them. The germline gives CDR1 SGHKS, CDR2 YYEKEE (reference sequence). The CDR3 is CASSLGGILYEQYF. CDR3 DNA sequence: TGTGCCAGCAGCTTAGGGGGGATCCTCTACGAGCAGTACTTC.

The CDR3 DNA is TGTGCCAGCAGCTTAGCTCTACCTGAGGCTAGCGGGAGGTGGGAGCAGTACTTC. This sequence encodes CASSLALPEASGRWEQYF. The V gene is TRBV7-8, the J gene TRBJ2-7; TRBD2 matches 11 bases. Per germline, CDR1 SGHVS and CDR2 FQNEAQ. The CDR3 is 18 amino acids. J was trimmed by 7 bases and V by 0 bases; bases with no gene match: 14.